The 18 T cell receptor beta chains below all came from one sample that was sequenced in a study of blood T cell repertoires in COVID-19. Produced via immunoSEQ multiplex PCR; TCRdb's table is partial and in-frame only. The sample consists of approximately 200,000 clones, roughly 85% of them appearing once. Sequences were obtained from peripheral blood. Receptor source: a woman younger than 45 with acute or convalescent COVID-19.

The chain carries TRBV5-4 and TRBJ1-2, with D maybe TRBD1 (6 bases). Germline values: CDR1 SGHNT, CDR2 YYREEE (reference sequence). V gave up 2 bases and J gave up 3 bases, with 8 bases separating them. This CDR3 is built from 13 residues. CDR3 nucleotide sequence: TGTGCCAGCAGCTTAGGACAGCACTATGGCTACACCTTC. Protein product: CASSLGQHYGYTF.

This clone showed up just a few times. V usage is TRBV5-1 and J usage is TRBJ1-5; 7 nucleotides align to TRBD1. The V gene's germline CDR1 is SGHRS and CDR2 YFSETQ. V shed 4 bases and J 7 bases; nucleotides not matched to a gene: 11. The CDR3 spans 15 residues. The CDR3 spells CASSLNPGGSQPQHF. In DNA, the CDR3 is TGCGCCAGCAGCCTAAACCCAGGGGGAAGCCAGCCCCAGCATTTT.

The chain employs TRBV4-3 and TRBJ2-7; tentatively, D is TRBD1 (6 bases). The germline gives CDR1 LGHNA, CDR2 YSLEER. V lost 2 bases and J 4 bases, leaving 15 bases between the germline ends. This CDR3 spans 15 amino acids. The CDR3 DNA reads as TGCGCCAGCAGCCAAACCCTTGGACAGCTATACGAGCAGTACTTC. Protein sequence: CASSQTLGQLYEQYF.

The V gene is TRBV30, the J gene TRBJ1-2; D is unresolved. The CDR3 covers 13 residues. Germline lookup yields CDR1 GTSNPN and CDR2 SVGIG (reference sequence). Trimming removed 2 bases from V and 2 bases from J, with 9 bases in between. The CDR3 sequence is CAWSLGVNYGYTF. In nucleotides, the CDR3 is TGTGCCTGGAGTCTCGGGGTAAACTATGGCTACACCTTC.

Only a few counts were recorded for this clone. The CDR3 here is CSVSTGNTEAFF. The CDR3 DNA follows: TGCAGCGTATCGACAGGGAACACTGAAGCTTTCTTT. This chain uses TRBV29-1 with TRBJ1-1; maybe TRBD1 (6 bases). Germline V gene sequence: CDR1 SQVTM, CDR2 ANQGSEA. The CDR3 covers 12 residues. V was cut by 6 bases and J by 1 base, with 9 bases left in between.

The rearrangement joins TRBV9 to TRBJ2-7; D perhaps matches TRBD2 (7 bases). Germline CDR1 and CDR2: SGDLS and YYNGEE. V was pared by 7 bases and J by 3 bases, with 17 bases between. The CDR3 spans 14 residues. CDR3 amino acids: CASAPLGGGYEQYF. In DNA, the CDR3 is TGTGCCAGCGCGCCGTTAGGGGGGGGCTACGAGCAGTACTTC.

V gene TRBV4-2 combines with J gene TRBJ2-5; D not resolved. This CDR3 has 14 amino acids. Trimming pared 4 bases from V and 5 bases from J, leaving 14 bases between. The V gene's germline CDR1 is LGHNA and CDR2 YNFKEQ. The CDR3 DNA is TGTGCCAGCAGCCTCGATACTTCTCGGGAGACCCAGTACTTC. It yields the protein CASSLDTSRETQYF.

The rearrangement links TRBV7-2 to TRBJ1-6; D gene ambiguous. Germline-derived CDR1 and CDR2 are SGHTA and FQGNSA. The CDR3 runs 12 residues. Trimming stripped 4 bases from V and 13 bases from J, with 11 bases between. As DNA, the CDR3 is TGTGCCAGCAGCTCCCCGGGAAATCCCCTCCACTTT. This sequence encodes CASSSPGNPLHF.

The chain couples TRBV4-2 to TRBJ1-6; TRBD1 matches 7 bases. The V and J ends lost 3 bases and 6 bases, in that order; junction bases with no gene match: 8. This CDR3 has 16 residues. CDR1 is LGHNA and CDR2 is YNFKEQ in the germline V gene. The CDR3 region is CASSQTTGSGNSPLHF. The CDR3 bases are TGTGCCAGCAGCCAGACGACAGGGTCGGGTAATTCACCCCTCCACTTT.

The chain couples TRBV7-8 to TRBJ1-5; 11 nucleotides align to TRBD1. There are 17 residues in the CDR3. Germline CDR1 is SGHVS and CDR2 is FQNEAQ. The V gene end was trimmed by 4 bases and the J gene end by 3 bases; junction bases not matched to a gene: 8. CDR3 region: CASSSADRGLYNQPQHF. CDR3 sequence (DNA): TGTGCCAGCAGCTCAGCGGACAGGGGGCTATACAATCAGCCCCAGCATTTT.

V and J are TRBV20-1 and TRBJ1-2; 8 bases agree with TRBD1. The CDR3 length is 12 residues. CDR1 and CDR2 (germline): DFQATT, SNEGSKA (reference sequence). The V and J ends lost 3 bases and 10 bases, in that order; junction bases with no gene match: 7. CDR3 nucleotide sequence: TGCAGTGCTAGTCCGGACAGGGCCCTCTACACCTTC. The encoded protein is CSASPDRALYTF.

The J gene is TRBJ2-3, the V gene TRBV2, with D possibly being TRBD2 (6 bases). The CDR3 spans 15 residues. Trimming shortened V by 6 bases and J by 5 bases, and 18 bases separated the two germline ends. Germline-derived CDR1 and CDR2 are SNHLY and FYNNEI. The CDR3 coding sequence is TGTGCCAGCAGGGCCCGGGACTTCCCTGGAGATACGCAGTATTTT. Translating gives CASRARDFPGDTQYF.

V usage is TRBV24-1 and J usage is TRBJ2-5, with TRBD2 identical over 8 bases. The germline CDR1 and CDR2 sequences are KGHDR and SFDVKD. V dropped 4 bases and J dropped 5; count of bases not matched to a gene: 8. This CDR3 has 15 residues. The CDR3 sequence is CATSDPGREGETQYF. The CDR3 DNA follows: TGTGCCACCAGTGACCCCGGGAGGGAGGGGGAGACCCAGTACTTC.

The V call is TRBV28, the J call TRBJ1-1; 9 bases match TRBD1. CDR1 and CDR2 (germline): MDHEN, SYDVKM. The CDR3 contains 12 residues. V was pared by 7 bases and J by 8 bases, with 5 bases of the junction left unmatched. Here the CDR3 DNA reads TGTGCCAGCACACAGGGGGCTTTCGAAGCTTTCTTT. Encoded protein: CASTQGAFEAFF.

This chain connects TRBV27 to TRBJ2-1; 10 nucleotides line up with TRBD1. The CDR3 contains 15 residues. With 4 bases clipped from V and 4 bases from J, the junction kept 4 bases outside the gene matches. CDR1 is MNHEY and CDR2 is SMNVEV in the germline V gene (reference sequence). The CDR3 loop is CASSSPGQGYNEQFF. For the CDR3, the DNA is TGTGCCAGCAGTTCACCGGGACAGGGGTACAATGAGCAGTTCTTC.

This clone was seen a single time. The rearrangement uses TRBV5-1 and TRBJ1-6; tentative D call: TRBD1 (5 bases). The CDR3 loop spans 17 amino acids. Germline V gives CDR1 SGHRS, CDR2 YFSETQ. Trimming removed 3 bases at V and 7 bases at J, with 20 bases between. The CDR3 reads CASSWADVRGGNSPLHF. CDR3 nucleotide sequence: TGCGCCAGCAGCTGGGCAGACGTTAGGGGAGGAAATTCACCCCTCCACTTT. Drawing the rest from reference TRBV5-1 and TRBJ1-6, the complete variable domain is KAGVTQTPRYLIKTRGQQVTLSCSPISGHRSVSWYQQTPGQGLQFLFEYFSETQRNKGNFPGRFSGRQFSNSRSEMNVSTLELGDSALYLCASSWADVRGGNSPLHFGNGTRLTVT.

The chain links TRBV30 to TRBJ2-7; 9 positions agree with TRBD1. Germline assignment: CDR1 GTSNPN and CDR2 SVGIG (reference sequence). The CDR3 length is 14 residues. Trimming removed 2 bases from V and 5 bases from J; junction bases left unmatched: 7. CDR3 DNA: TGTGCCTGGAGTACCGGGACAGGGTGGCACGAGCAGTACTTC. Translated, it gives CAWSTGTGWHEQYF.

CDR3 loop: CAWNLRGLNNEQFF. CDR3 nucleotide sequence: TGTGCCTGGAACCTTAGGGGCCTGAACAATGAGCAGTTCTTC. The chain carries TRBV30 and TRBJ2-1; the D gene is possibly TRBD1 (5 bases). The CDR3 extends over 14 amino acids. From germline, CDR1 is GTSNPN and CDR2 SVGIG (reference sequence). The ends were cut back, 4 bases at V and 5 bases at J, with 15 bases in the middle.